Shown below are 10 T cell receptor beta chains from a single sample sequenced in a study of cytomegalovirus exposure and HLA in healthy donors (dated by TCRdb to 2016 to 2017). Libraries were made using the immunoSEQ multiplex PCR assay. A mixture of 60 forward primers for TCR Vbeta segments and 13 reverse primers for TCR Jbeta segments was used in the multiplex PCR. Entries here come from immuneACCESS through TCRdb and include only in-frame sequences with V and J called. Some clones fail to appear in such tables; in the studies checked, an unresolved V gene covers under half of the shortfall, and the cause of the remainder is unknown. This sample lists about 250,000 clones; around 66% were detected once. Under 3% of the sample comes from the top ten. Source material: PBMCs. The source is a female donor in good health and CMV-seronegative.

The count of this clone is one. The J gene is TRBJ2-3, the V gene TRBV12-5; 11 bases fit TRBD2. Germline CDR1 LGHNT, CDR2 FRNRAP. V gave up 5 bases and J gave up 2 bases; unmatched junction bases: 9. The CDR3 length is 17 residues. CDR3 in DNA: TGTGCTAGTGGTGCGGGATATAGCGGGAGGGCCACAGATACGCAGTATTTT. Translation gives CASGAGYSGRATDTQYF. Variable domain in full (rest from reference TRBV12-5 and TRBJ2-3): DARVTQTPRHKVTEMGQEVTMRCQPILGHNTVFWYRQTMMQGLELLAYFRNRAPLDDSGMPKDRFSAEMPDATLATLKIQPSEPRDSAVYFCASGAGYSGRATDTQYFGPGTRLTVL.

The chain uses TRBV4-1 and TRBJ2-7, with D perhaps matching TRBD2 (5 bases). CDR3 length equals 15 residues. V shed 0 bases and J shed 3 bases, with 12 bases lying between them. Germline CDR1 MGHRA, CDR2 YSYEKL. The CDR3 DNA is TGCGCCAGCAGCCAAGAATATGGAGGCAGCTACGAGCAGTACTTC. Protein product: CASSQEYGGSYEQYF.

J is TRBJ2-2 and V is TRBV27, with D maybe TRBD2 (6 bases). Germline V lookup: CDR1 MNHEY, CDR2 SMNVEV (reference sequence). V lost 3 bases and J 7 bases, leaving 12 bases between the germline ends. The CDR3 runs 14 residues. Written as DNA, the CDR3 is TGTGCCAGCAGTTTCGGGGGATATATCGGGGAGCTGTTTTTT. It translates to CASSFGGYIGELFF.

This clone was picked up a small number of times. The V call is TRBV7-9, the J call TRBJ2-7; D is unclear. Germline V gene data show CDR1 as SEHNR and CDR2 as FQNEAQ (reference sequence). V lost 7 bases, J lost 3 bases, and 16 bases lay in between. The CDR3 totals 14 residues. In DNA, the CDR3 is TGTGCCAGCACCCCAAGCCTGTTTGGCTACGAGCAGTACTTC. It is translated as CASTPSLFGYEQYF.

This clone was recorded a few times. This chain uses TRBV5-1 with TRBJ2-2; possibly TRBD1 for D (6 bases). V lost 0 bases and J 5 bases, leaving 14 bases between the germline ends. Per germline, CDR1 SGHRS and CDR2 YFSETQ. The CDR3 contains 16 residues. CDR3 sequence reads: CASSLDVGGGTGELFF. The CDR3 DNA reads as TGCGCCAGCAGCTTGGATGTTGGGGGCGGAACCGGGGAGCTGTTTTTT. Complete variable domain (other parts from reference TRBV5-1 and TRBJ2-2): KAGVTQTPRYLIKTRGQQVTLSCSPISGHRSVSWYQQTPGQGLQFLFEYFSETQRNKGNFPGRFSGRQFSNSRSEMNVSTLELGDSALYLCASSLDVGGGTGELFFGEGSRLTVL.

This chain links TRBV28 with TRBJ1-1; 7 bases map to TRBD1. CDR1 and CDR2 (germline): MDHEN, SYDVKM. The CDR3 consists of 17 residues. The V and J ends lost 3 bases and 6 bases, in that order; junction bases with no gene match: 16. The CDR3 loop is CASSFEGGRGQGAEAFF. In DNA form, the CDR3 reads TGTGCCAGCAGTTTTGAAGGGGGTAGGGGGCAGGGAGCTGAAGCTTTCTTT.

The sample holds a few counts of this clone. The chain recombines TRBV7-9 with TRBJ1-5; possibly TRBD1 for D (6 bases). The CDR3 runs 14 residues. The V gene lost 5 bases and the J gene lost 6 bases, with 14 bases spanning the gap. CDR1 and CDR2 from the germline V gene are SEHNR and FQNEAQ (reference sequence). CDR3 sequence: CASSPSGGSQPQHF. The CDR3 DNA sequence: TGTGCCAGCAGCCCATCGGGGGGCTCTCAGCCCCAGCATTTT. Filled out from reference TRBV7-9 and TRBJ1-5, the complete variable domain reads DTGVSQNPRHKITKRGQNVTFRCDPISEHNRLYWYRQTLGQGPEFLTYFQNEAQLEKSRLLSDRFSAERPKGSFSTLEIQRTEQGDSAMYLCASSPSGGSQPQHFGDGTRLSIL.

CDR3 region: CASSPIPLLRNYEQYF. CDR3 DNA: TGTGCCAGCAGTCCCATCCCACTTTTGCGTAACTACGAGCAGTACTTC. The rearrangement joins TRBV28 to TRBJ2-7, with unresolved D. Trimming removed 5 bases from V and 3 bases from J, with 20 bases in between. From germline, CDR1 is MDHEN and CDR2 SYDVKM. The CDR3 loop spans 16 amino acids.

A note on this clone: Other nucleotide sequences from this sample produce the same CDR3. V gene TRBV12-5 combines with J gene TRBJ2-7; D ambiguous. The CDR3 sequence is 13 residues long. Germline CDR1 reads LGHNT; CDR2 reads FRNRAP. V lost 2 bases and J lost 2, with 7 bases in between. The CDR3 DNA follows: TGTGCTAGTGGTTTGTCGCCGGCCTACGAGCAGTACTTC. Translating it yields CASGLSPAYEQYF.

As concerns this clone: Other DNA sequences in this sample translate to the same CDR3. The gene calls are TRBV13 and TRBJ2-3, with a weak D call TRBD2 (6 bases). Germline V gene sequence: CDR1 PRHDT, CDR2 FYEKMQ (reference sequence). Trimming shortened V by 4 bases and J by 4 bases, and 18 bases separated the two germline ends. CDR3 length: 16 amino acids. The CDR3 spells CASSSPTSGNADTQYF. The CDR3 coding sequence is TGTGCCAGCAGCTCCCCGACTAGTGGGAACGCAGATACGCAGTATTTT.